This TCR beta chain was sequenced for a study of post-analysis software for immune sequencing data. Study-wide background: In terms of disease course, relapsing-remitting, secondary progressive and progressive-relapsing multiple sclerosis were included. Study observations and caveats: TRBV5-6, TRBV5-1 and TRBV20-1 were among four or five TRBV segments more frequent in patients than controls. Pronounced co-clustering by F measure was evident among identically batched samples. Among multiple sclerosis patients, normalized Chao1 diversity was significantly below that of controls.

Unique molecular identifiers were built into the TCR beta cDNA libraries. TCRdb reprocessed the PCR reads via MiXCR and lists one record per CDR3 protein. The sample has 350,000 to 450,000 distinct CDR3 sequences; 39% are singletons. Remarks on this clonotype: Its antigen is currently unknown.

CDR1 SGHTA and CDR2 FQGTGA come from the germline V gene. The germline V and J ends were trimmed by 5 bases and 5 bases, with 16 bases remaining between them. CDR3 size: 15 residues. This receptor was identified in a girl aged 2-10 years with multiple sclerosis. The chain carries TRBV7-3 and TRBJ1-5; the D gene is possibly TRBD1 (6 bases). The specimen was blood. CDR3 loop: CASSPEGGEYQPQHF. The DNA for the CDR3 is TGTGCCAGCAGCCCTGAAGGGGGGGAGTATCAGCCCCAGCATTTT.